Following are 21 T cell receptor beta chains from one sample sequenced in a study of radiotherapy plus CTLA-4 blockade in lung cancer. The data were produced by immunoSEQ multiplex PCR, yet TCRdb's version contains in-frame clones alone and is incomplete. The repertoire holds 55,000 to 85,000 clones, with 60% to 80% as singletons. Specimen: peripheral blood, collected from a patient treated with radiotherapy plus ipilimumab. The source is a human donor with non-small cell lung cancer whose response to radiotherapy plus ipilimumab could not be evaluated. Some clones in this sample may be carry-over from other donors' samples.

The V gene is TRBV6-5, the J gene TRBJ1-5; D may be TRBD1 (5 bases). This CDR3 has 13 amino acids. The germline gives CDR1 MNHEY, CDR2 SVGAGI. V lost 5 bases to trimming and J lost 3 bases, with 8 bases between them. CDR3 region: CASSDSFNQPQHF. The CDR3 DNA is TGTGCCAGCAGTGACAGTTTCAATCAGCCCCAGCATTTT.

The CDR3 nucleotides read TGTGCCAGCAGCGTAAATCCCTCAGGGGACGAGCAGTACTTC. As protein: CASSVNPSGDEQYF. The rearrangement links TRBV9 to TRBJ2-7; a weak D match, TRBD1 (6 bases). The V gene lost 1 base and the J gene lost 5 bases, with 13 bases spanning the gap. Germline loops: CDR1 SGDLS, CDR2 YYNGEE. The CDR3 totals 14 residues.

This clone came up once. The chain combines TRBV4-3 with TRBJ2-3, with 9 bases aligning to TRBD2. The germline V gene has CDR1 LGHNA and CDR2 YSLEER. CDR3 size: 17 residues. After removal of 0 bases from V and 5 bases from J, the junction contained 9 bases not matched to a gene. The CDR3 region is CASSQESQRGVGDTQYF. CDR3 coding DNA: TGCGCCAGCAGCCAAGAGTCTCAGCGGGGGGTGGGAGATACGCAGTATTTT.

The rearrangement joins TRBV7-9 to TRBJ2-7; D not certain. The V and J ends lost 5 bases and 0 bases respectively, with 8 bases between them. CDR3 length equals 13 residues. CDR1 is SEHNR, CDR2 FQNEAQ, per germline (reference sequence). CDR3 DNA sequence: TGTGCCAGCAGCCCATCGGGCTCCTACGAGCAGTACTTC. It encodes CASSPSGSYEQYF.

The chain carries TRBV5-1 and TRBJ2-4; 7 bases are a match to TRBD1. Germline V gene lookup returns CDR1 SGHRS and CDR2 YFSETQ. J gave up 0 bases and V 4 bases, and 4 bases lay outside the gene matches. The CDR3 is made up of 15 amino acids. CDR3 in DNA: TGCGCCAGCAGCGCGTACAGGGGAGCCAAAAACATTCAGTACTTC. Amino acids: CASSAYRGAKNIQYF. Drawing the rest from reference TRBV5-1 and TRBJ2-4, the complete variable domain is KAGVTQTPRYLIKTRGQQVTLSCSPISGHRSVSWYQQTPGQGLQFLFEYFSETQRNKGNFPGRFSGRQFSNSRSEMNVSTLELGDSALYLCASSAYRGAKNIQYFGAGTRLSVL.

CDR3 in amino acids: CASSQMDRDEKLFF. Here the CDR3 DNA reads TGTGCCAGCAGCCAGATGGACAGGGATGAAAAACTGTTTTTT. The V and J genes are TRBV5-8 and TRBJ1-4; TRBD1 matches 8 bases. The ends lost 4 bases at V and 6 bases at J; junction bases unmatched: 5. CDR1 and CDR2 from the germline V gene are SGHTS and YDEGEE. The CDR3 runs 14 residues.

This clone came up once. This sequence joins TRBV2 and TRBJ2-7; TRBD2 aligns across 7 bases. Looked up from germline, CDR1 is SNHLY and CDR2 is FYNNEI. V lost 6 bases to trimming and J lost 0 bases; unmatched junction nucleotides: 8. This CDR3 spans 15 amino acids. The chain's CDR3 is CASRAAGGGSYEQYF. CDR3 nucleotide sequence: TGTGCCAGCAGGGCAGCTGGGGGGGGCTCCTACGAGCAGTACTTC.

This chain connects TRBV7-3 to TRBJ2-3; 9 nucleotides align to TRBD2. The CDR3 loop spans 15 amino acids. Trimming took 2 bases from V and 2 from J; bases not matched to a gene: 2. Germline V gene lookup returns CDR1 SGHTA and CDR2 FQGTGA. The CDR3 DNA reads TGTGCCAGCAGCTTAGCGGGGGGGAACACAGATACGCAGTATTTT. Protein product: CASSLAGGNTDTQYF.

This clone showed up just a few times. The V call is TRBV10-2, the J call TRBJ2-7; 11 bases fit TRBD1. Germline loops: CDR1 WSHSY, CDR2 SAAADI. CDR3 length: 14 residues. V shed 7 bases, J shed 7 bases, and the junction held 9 bases outside the gene matches. CDR3 amino acids: CASTTGQGAREQYF. Written as DNA, the CDR3 is TGCGCCAGCACCACAGGACAGGGGGCGAGGGAGCAGTACTTC.

This sequence joins TRBV7-3 and TRBJ2-1; TRBD2 matches 12 bases. The length of the CDR3 is 16 residues. The germline V gene has CDR1 SGHTA and CDR2 FQGTGA. V lost 5 bases to trimming and J lost 4 bases; unmatched junction nucleotides: 6. In DNA, the CDR3 is TGTGCCAGCAGCCCCACGACTAGCGGGGGTTACAATGAGCAGTTCTTC. Its translation: CASSPTTSGGYNEQFF.

This clone has more than one count but fewer than ten. The chain uses TRBV28 and TRBJ1-5, with D hard to call. The CDR3 totals 14 residues. The V gene lost 6 bases and the J gene lost 0 bases, with 9 bases spanning the gap. Germline V gene lookup returns CDR1 MDHEN and CDR2 SYDVKM. As DNA, the CDR3 is TGTGCCAGCAGCCTCATCTATAGCAATCAGCCCCAGCATTTT. Translated, it gives CASSLIYSNQPQHF.

V gene TRBV4-2 combines with J gene TRBJ2-3; tentatively, D is TRBD2 (5 bases). Between the trimmed V and J ends, which lost 1 base and 3 bases, there was a span of 14 bases. Germline lookup yields CDR1 LGHNA and CDR2 YNFKEQ. The CDR3 extends over 16 amino acids. In DNA, the CDR3 is TGTGCCAGCAGCCAAGGTCTTCTCCCGGGGACAGATACGCAGTATTTT. It yields the protein CASSQGLLPGTDTQYF.

V is TRBV5-1 and J is TRBJ1-1; D ambiguous. V gave up 1 base and J gave up 0 bases, with 7 bases separating them. Germline CDR1 is SGHRS and CDR2 is YFSETQ. The CDR3 contains 14 residues. The CDR3 DNA reads TGCGCCAGCAGCTTGACAGTATTGAACACTGAAGCTTTCTTT. This encodes CASSLTVLNTEAFF.

The CDR3 DNA follows: TGCGCCAGCAGCCAAGGCTGGGTACCAGGGTCTGGAAACACCATATATTTT. The encoded protein is CASSQGWVPGSGNTIYF. The chain employs TRBV4-1 and TRBJ1-3; weak D call: TRBD1 (5 bases). The CDR3 is 17 residues long. The germline gives CDR1 MGHRA, CDR2 YSYEKL. V gave up 1 base and J gave up 1 base, with 14 bases separating them.

The rearrangement joins TRBV7-2 to TRBJ2-7; D is uncertain. The V end was cut by 0 bases, the J end by 4 bases, with 7 bases between. The CDR3 sequence is 13 residues long. Germline CDR1 reads SGHTA; CDR2 reads FQGNSA. CDR3 sequence reads: CASSLAERYEQYF. The CDR3 DNA sequence: TGTGCCAGCAGCTTAGCGGAGAGGTACGAGCAGTACTTC.

This chain uses TRBV4-2 with TRBJ2-7; 10 nucleotides line up with TRBD2. The germline CDR1 and CDR2 sequences are LGHNA and YNFKEQ. V trimming: 2 bases; J trimming: 2 bases; junction bases outside the gene matches: 3. This CDR3 is 15 amino acids long. CDR3: CASSQLGLAAYEQYF. The CDR3 DNA sequence: TGTGCCAGCAGCCAATTAGGACTAGCGGCCTACGAGCAGTACTTC.

The V call is TRBV2, the J call TRBJ2-5, with 7 bases identical to TRBD1. V shed 1 base and J 4 bases; nucleotides not matched to a gene: 3. The CDR3 covers 14 residues. CDR1 is SNHLY, CDR2 FYNNEI, per germline. The CDR3 coding sequence is TGTGCCAGCAGTGAAGTTTACAGGGGAGAGACCCAGTACTTC. Protein: CASSEVYRGETQYF.

This clone was observed a few times. The V call is TRBV5-1, the J call TRBJ2-2; possibly TRBD1 for D (6 bases). The CDR3 runs to 16 residues. Germline V CDR1 and CDR2: SGHRS, YFSETQ. Deletions cut 2 bases from V and 2 bases from J, with 13 bases between. The CDR3 DNA reads as TGCGCCAGCAGCTTCCCCCCGGACAGAAACACCGGGGAGCTGTTTTTT. Its protein is CASSFPPDRNTGELFF.

This clone was counted only a few times. The chain employs TRBV19 and TRBJ1-1; D not certain. This CDR3 spans 15 amino acids. Germline V lookup: CDR1 LNHDA, CDR2 SQIVND (reference sequence). Trimming stripped 5 bases from V and 3 bases from J, with 16 bases between. The CDR3 loop reads CASSPRGGPDTEAFF. In nucleotides, the CDR3 is TGTGCCAGTAGTCCCCGGGGAGGGCCTGACACTGAAGCTTTCTTT.

This clone has more than one count but fewer than ten. This chain connects TRBV7-9 to TRBJ1-1, with TRBD1 as a possible D gene (5 bases). Germline lookup yields CDR1 SEHNR and CDR2 FQNEAQ (reference sequence). The V end was cut by 5 bases, the J end by 3 bases, with 7 bases between. The CDR3 loop spans 12 amino acids. The CDR3 here is CASSVTDTEAFF. CDR3 DNA: TGTGCCAGCAGCGTGACAGACACTGAAGCTTTCTTT.

The chain uses TRBV2 and TRBJ1-2, with 8 bases that match TRBD1. The V gene's germline CDR1 is SNHLY and CDR2 FYNNEI. The V segment lost 6 bases and the J segment 3 bases; nucleotides outside the gene matches: 6. This CDR3 region has 14 residues. In DNA form, the CDR3 reads TGTGCCAGCAGCGAGGACAGGGATGACTATGGCTACACCTTC. As protein: CASSEDRDDYGYTF.